A single T cell receptor (beta chain) is shown here with its context. The J segment lost 5 bases and the V segment lost 0 bases, leaving 5 bases of the junction unmatched. The CDR3 sequence is 16 residues long. Germline lookup yields CDR1 SGHNT and CDR2 YENEEA. The data were taken from a study of blood T cell repertoires in COVID-19. Clones were read by immunoSEQ multiplex PCR, and TCRdb kept only the in-frame ones, dropping some. Among about 240,000 clones listed, 83% were seen once. The sequence was obtained from a human donor in a cohort sampled during active COVID-19. The rearrangement joins TRBV11-3 to TRBJ2-3; 10 bases map to TRBD1. The sequencing input was peripheral blood. CDR3 coding DNA: TGTGCCAGCAGCTTAGACGACAGGGGGCTTTTAGATACGCAGTATTTT. It codes for CASSLDDRGLLDTQYF.